Following are 5 T cell receptor beta chains from one sample sequenced in a study of T cell changes during pregnancy in multiple sclerosis. The data were produced by immunoSEQ multiplex PCR, yet TCRdb's version contains in-frame clones alone and is incomplete. The table lists 70,000 to 75,000 clones, 85% to 95% of them singletons. The source material was peripheral blood, sampled before pregnancy. These TCRs come from a female donor with multiple sclerosis, enrolled in a pregnancy study.

The table lists this clone with a count of one. The genes are TRBV5-4 and TRBJ2-5, with 8 positions matching TRBD2. Germline CDR1 and CDR2: SGHNT and YYREEE (reference sequence). Losses at the gene ends were 9 bases for V and 2 bases for J; bases not matched to a gene: 21. This CDR3 is built from 18 residues. The CDR3 coding sequence is TGTGCCACCCATAATCCGGCGGGGGGCCTCATGGGGCAAGAGACCCAGTACTTC. As protein: CATHNPAGGLMGQETQYF.

This rearrangement joins TRBV5-1 to TRBJ2-7; 14 bases map to TRBD2. The germline V gene encodes CDR1 SGHRS and CDR2 YFSETQ. The ends lost 2 bases at V and 5 bases at J; junction bases unmatched: 6. The CDR3 extends over 16 amino acids. In nucleotides, the CDR3 is TGCGCCAGCAGCTTCGGGACTAGCGGGAGTCAGCACGAGCAGTACTTC. Its translation is CASSFGTSGSQHEQYF.

CDR3 residues: CASNRQGGTDTQYF. CDR3 nucleotides: TGTGCCAGCAACCGACAGGGCGGCACAGATACGCAGTATTTT. This rearrangement joins TRBV6-1 to TRBJ2-3; the match to TRBD1 covers 7 bases. The CDR3 has 14 amino acids. Trimming took 7 bases from V and 1 from J; bases not matched to a gene: 5. Germline values: CDR1 MNHNS, CDR2 SASEGT.

J is TRBJ1-5 and V is TRBV6-1; D is unclear. Trimming stripped 2 bases from V and 4 bases from J, with 9 bases between. CDR1 is MNHNS, CDR2 SASEGT, per germline. CDR3 length: 14 amino acids. The CDR3 spells CASSELGDNQPQHF. CDR3 bases: TGTGCCAGCAGTGAACTGGGCGATAATCAGCCCCAGCATTTT.

J is TRBJ2-3 and V is TRBV7-9; TRBD2 agrees at 8 bases. The CDR3 spans 14 residues. CDR1 SEHNR and CDR2 FQNEAQ come from the germline V gene (reference sequence). CDR3: CALAAAGAVYTQYF. The CDR3 DNA sequence: TGTGCGCTCGCCGCAGCGGGAGCCGTATATACGCAGTATTTT.